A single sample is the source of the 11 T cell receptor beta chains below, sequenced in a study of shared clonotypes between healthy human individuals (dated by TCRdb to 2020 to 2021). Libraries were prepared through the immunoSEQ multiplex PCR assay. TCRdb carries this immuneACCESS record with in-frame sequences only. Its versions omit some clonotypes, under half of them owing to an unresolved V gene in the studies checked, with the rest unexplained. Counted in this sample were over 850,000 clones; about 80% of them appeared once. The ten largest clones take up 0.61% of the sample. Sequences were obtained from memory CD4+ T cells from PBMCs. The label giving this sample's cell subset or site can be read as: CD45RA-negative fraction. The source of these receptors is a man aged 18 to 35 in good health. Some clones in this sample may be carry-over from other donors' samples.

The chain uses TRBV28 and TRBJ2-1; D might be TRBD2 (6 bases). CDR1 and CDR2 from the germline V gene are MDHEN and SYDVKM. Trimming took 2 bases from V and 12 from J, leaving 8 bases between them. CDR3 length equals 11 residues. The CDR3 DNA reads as TGTGCCAGCAGTTTAATGGGACTGCAGTTCTTC. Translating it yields CASSLMGLQFF.

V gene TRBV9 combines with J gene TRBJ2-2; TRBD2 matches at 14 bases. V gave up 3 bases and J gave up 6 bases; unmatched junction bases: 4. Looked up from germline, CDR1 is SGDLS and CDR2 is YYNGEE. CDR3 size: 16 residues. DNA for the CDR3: TGTGCCAGCAGCGGAAAGGGACTAGCGGGAGCCGGGGAGCTGTTTTTT. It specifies CASSGKGLAGAGELFF.

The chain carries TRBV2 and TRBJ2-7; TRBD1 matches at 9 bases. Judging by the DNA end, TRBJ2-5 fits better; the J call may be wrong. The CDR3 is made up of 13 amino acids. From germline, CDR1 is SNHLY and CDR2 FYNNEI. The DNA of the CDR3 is TGTGCCACGGGGAGGGACAGGGATGAGACCCAGTACTTC. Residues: CATGRDRDETQYF.

CDR3 amino acids: CASSLGGSHSNQPQHF. The CDR3 DNA sequence: TGCGCCAGCAGCTTGGGCGGCAGCCATAGCAATCAGCCCCAGCATTTT. This chain connects TRBV5-1 to TRBJ1-5; D ambiguous. V gave up 0 bases and J gave up 0 bases, with 10 bases separating them. This CDR3 has 16 amino acids. Germline values: CDR1 SGHRS, CDR2 YFSETQ.

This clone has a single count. CDR3 nucleotides: TGTGCCAGCAGTTTAGAGCGCTTATATGGCTACACCTTC. This sequence encodes CASSLERLYGYTF. The chain recombines TRBV27 with TRBJ1-2, with D hard to call. Trimming pared 2 bases from V and 5 bases from J, leaving 9 bases between. The CDR3 has 13 residues. Germline V CDR1 and CDR2: MNHEY, SMNVEV (reference sequence).

CDR3 loop: CASRRQEKNSPLHF. The CDR3 nucleotides read TGTGCCAGCAGAAGACAGGAGAAAAATTCACCCCTCCACTTT. The rearrangement uses TRBV25-1 and TRBJ1-6; D possibly corresponds to TRBD1 (6 bases). The ends were cut back, 6 bases at V and 7 bases at J, with 13 bases in the middle. This CDR3 comprises 14 residues. Germline CDR1 and CDR2: MGHDK and SYGVNS. Full variable domain (outside the CDR3, taken from reference TRBV25-1 and TRBJ1-6): EADIYQTPRYLVIGTGKKITLECSQTMGHDKMYWYQQDPGMELHLIHYSYGVNSTEKGDLSSESTVSRIRTEHFPLTLESARPSHTSQYLCASRRQEKNSPLHFGNGTRLTVT.

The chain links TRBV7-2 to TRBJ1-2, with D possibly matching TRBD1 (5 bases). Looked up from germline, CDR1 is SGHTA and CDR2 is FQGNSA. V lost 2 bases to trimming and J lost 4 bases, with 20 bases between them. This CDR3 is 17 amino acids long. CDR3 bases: TGTGCCAGCAGCTTAATGGTGGGGCAGGGAAGAGGCTATGGCTACACCTTC. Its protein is CASSLMVGQGRGYGYTF.

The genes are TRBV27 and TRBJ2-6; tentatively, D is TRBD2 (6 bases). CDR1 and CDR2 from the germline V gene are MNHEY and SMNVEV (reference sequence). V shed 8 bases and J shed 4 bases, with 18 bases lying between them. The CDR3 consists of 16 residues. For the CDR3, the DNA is TGTGCCAGCGGGAAACTAGCAGCCGCGGGGGCCAACGTCCTGACTTTC. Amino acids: CASGKLAAAGANVLTF.

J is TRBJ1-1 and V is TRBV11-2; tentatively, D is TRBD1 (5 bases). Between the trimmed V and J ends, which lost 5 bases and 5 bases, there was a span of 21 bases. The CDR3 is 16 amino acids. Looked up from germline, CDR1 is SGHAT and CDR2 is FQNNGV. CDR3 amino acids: CASSPRRGEGTTEAFF. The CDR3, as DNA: TGTGCCAGCAGCCCCCGGCGGGGAGAGGGGACGACTGAAGCTTTCTTT.

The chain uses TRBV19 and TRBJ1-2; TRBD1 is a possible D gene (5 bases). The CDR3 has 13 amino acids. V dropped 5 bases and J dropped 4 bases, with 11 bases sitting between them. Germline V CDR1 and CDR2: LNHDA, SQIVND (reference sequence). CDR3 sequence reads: CASSLQRGYGYTF. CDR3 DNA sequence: TGTGCCAGTAGTCTCCAAAGGGGCTATGGCTACACCTTC.

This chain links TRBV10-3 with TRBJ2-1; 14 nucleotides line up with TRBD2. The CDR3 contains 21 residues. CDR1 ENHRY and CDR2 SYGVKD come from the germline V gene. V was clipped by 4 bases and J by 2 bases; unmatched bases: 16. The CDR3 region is CAISGQGTSGSLIRAYNEQFF. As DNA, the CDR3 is TGTGCCATCAGTGGACAAGGGACTAGCGGGAGCCTCATTAGGGCCTACAATGAGCAGTTCTTC.